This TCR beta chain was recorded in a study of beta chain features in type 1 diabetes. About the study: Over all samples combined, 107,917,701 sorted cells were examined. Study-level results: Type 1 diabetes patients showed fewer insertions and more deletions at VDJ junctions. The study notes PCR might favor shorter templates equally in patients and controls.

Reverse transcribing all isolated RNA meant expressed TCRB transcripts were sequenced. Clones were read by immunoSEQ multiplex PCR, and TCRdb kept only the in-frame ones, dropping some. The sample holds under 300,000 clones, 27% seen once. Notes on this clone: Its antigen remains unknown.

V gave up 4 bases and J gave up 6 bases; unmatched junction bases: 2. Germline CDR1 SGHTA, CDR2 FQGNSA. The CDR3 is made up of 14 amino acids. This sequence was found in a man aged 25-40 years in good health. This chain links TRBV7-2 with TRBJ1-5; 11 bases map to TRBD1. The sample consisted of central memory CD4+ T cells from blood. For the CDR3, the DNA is TGTGCCAGCAGCTACGGGACAGGGGGTCAGCCCCAGCATTTT. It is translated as CASSYGTGGQPQHF.